The source of this T cell receptor beta chain is a study of T-cell reconstitution after alpha-beta-depleted transplantation in children. Whole-study findings and limits: Several hundred expanded graft clones reportedly were the source of alpha-beta T cells about two months after transplant.

Unique molecular identifiers were incorporated during preparation of the TCRbeta library. MiXCR, run by TCRdb on the PCR reads, gives a single entry per CDR3 protein. Of about 980,000 distinct CDR3 sequences listed, about 26% were seen once; the top ten hold 28%. The CDR3 sequence is 12 residues long. V lost 8 bases, J lost 5 bases, and 9 bases lay in between. Germline lookup yields CDR1 SNHLY and CDR2 FYNNEI. This clonotype was counted between two and nine times. Its antigen is not identified. The V and J genes are TRBV2 and TRBJ2-2; D possibly corresponds to TRBD1 (6 bases). The sequence was obtained from a boy younger than two who had a stem cell transplant for SCID, so the T cells may come from the graft donor. Specimen: PBMCs, mostly from graft donor cells, collected 360 days after TCRalphabeta/CD19-depleted stem cell transplant. For the CDR3, the DNA is TGTGCCAGCCACAGGGCTACCGGGGAGCTGTTTTTT. Protein sequence: CASHRATGELFF.